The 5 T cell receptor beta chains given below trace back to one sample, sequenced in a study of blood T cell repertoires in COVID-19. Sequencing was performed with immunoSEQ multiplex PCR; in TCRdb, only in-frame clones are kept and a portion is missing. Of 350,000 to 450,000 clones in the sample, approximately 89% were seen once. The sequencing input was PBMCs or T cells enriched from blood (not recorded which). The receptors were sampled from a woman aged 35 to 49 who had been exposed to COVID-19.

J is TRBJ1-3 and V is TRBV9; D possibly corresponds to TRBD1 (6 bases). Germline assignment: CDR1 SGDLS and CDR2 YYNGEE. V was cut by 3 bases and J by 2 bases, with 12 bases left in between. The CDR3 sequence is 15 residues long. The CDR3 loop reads CASSDSPGAGNTIYF. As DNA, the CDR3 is TGTGCCAGCAGCGATTCCCCAGGGGCTGGAAACACCATATATTTT.

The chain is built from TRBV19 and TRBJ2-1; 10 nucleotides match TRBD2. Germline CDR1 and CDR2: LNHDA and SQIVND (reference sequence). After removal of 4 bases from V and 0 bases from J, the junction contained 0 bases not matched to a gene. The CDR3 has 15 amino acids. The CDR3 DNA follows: TGTGCCAGTAGTACTAGCGGGAGCTCCTACAATGAGCAGTTCTTC. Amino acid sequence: CASSTSGSSYNEQFF.

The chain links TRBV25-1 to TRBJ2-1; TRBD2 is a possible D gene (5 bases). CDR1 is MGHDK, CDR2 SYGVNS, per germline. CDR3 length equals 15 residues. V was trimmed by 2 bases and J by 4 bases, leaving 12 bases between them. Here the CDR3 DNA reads TGTGCCAGCAGTGAACCAGCGGCCTCTTACAATGAGCAGTTCTTC. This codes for CASSEPAASYNEQFF.

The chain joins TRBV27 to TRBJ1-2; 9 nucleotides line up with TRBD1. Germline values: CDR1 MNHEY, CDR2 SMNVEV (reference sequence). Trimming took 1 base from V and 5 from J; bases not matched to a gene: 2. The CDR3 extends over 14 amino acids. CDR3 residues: CASSLLGTGYGYTF. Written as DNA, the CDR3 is TGTGCCAGCAGTTTATTAGGGACAGGGTATGGCTACACCTTC.

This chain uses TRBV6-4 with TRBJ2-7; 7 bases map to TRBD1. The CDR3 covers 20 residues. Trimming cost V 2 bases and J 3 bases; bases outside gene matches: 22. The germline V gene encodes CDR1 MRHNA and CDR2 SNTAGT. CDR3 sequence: CASSDPKKDRKNRGNYEQYF. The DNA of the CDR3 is TGTGCCAGCAGTGACCCGAAAAAGGATCGTAAGAACAGGGGAAACTACGAGCAGTACTTC.